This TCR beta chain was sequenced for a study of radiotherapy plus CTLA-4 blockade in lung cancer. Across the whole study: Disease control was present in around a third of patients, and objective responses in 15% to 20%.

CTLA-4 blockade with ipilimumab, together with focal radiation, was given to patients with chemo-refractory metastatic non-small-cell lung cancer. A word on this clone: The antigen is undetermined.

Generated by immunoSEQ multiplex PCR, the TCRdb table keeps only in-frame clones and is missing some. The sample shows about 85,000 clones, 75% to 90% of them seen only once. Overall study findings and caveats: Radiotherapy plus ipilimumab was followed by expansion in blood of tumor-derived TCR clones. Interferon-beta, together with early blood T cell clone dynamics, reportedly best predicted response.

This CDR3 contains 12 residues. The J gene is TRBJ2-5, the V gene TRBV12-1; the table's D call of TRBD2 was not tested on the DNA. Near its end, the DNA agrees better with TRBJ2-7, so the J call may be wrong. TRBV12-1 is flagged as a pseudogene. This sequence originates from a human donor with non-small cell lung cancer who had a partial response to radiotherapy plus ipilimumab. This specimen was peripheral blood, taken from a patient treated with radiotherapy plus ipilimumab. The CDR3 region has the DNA TGTGCCAGCCCGAGGTCTCCCTACGAGCAGTACTTC. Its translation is CASPRSPYEQYF.